The clone carrying this T cell receptor (beta chain) has only a few counts. Its antigen is not known. Per germline, CDR1 MNHEY and CDR2 SVGAGI. The V and J ends lost 8 bases and 5 bases respectively, with 21 bases between them. This CDR3 spans 15 amino acids. This specimen belongs to a study of CD8 T cells in ankylosing spondylitis. Study findings and constraints: Reactive arthritis synovial fluid and blood were previously reported to contain some motif variants. The study looked at matched synovial fluid samples from ankylosing spondylitis patients. Disease-linked clones were reported to be significantly enriched there. For ankylosing spondylitis blood, a TCR beta motif of 7 to 9 highly homologous variants appeared characteristic.

As the method for making TCR beta libraries, quantitative 5'-RACE with molecular barcodes was used. Each CDR3 protein gets one entry after TCRdb re-called the 5' RACE reads with MiXCR. Counted here are some 450,000 distinct CDR3 sequences, 17% occurring once; the ten biggest clones make up approximately 0.93%. The sample taken for sequencing was blood, either unsorted or a sorted T cell fraction (not recorded which). The sequence was obtained from a male donor with ankylosing spondylitis. The rearrangement links TRBV6-5 to TRBJ2-5; perhaps TRBD1 as D (6 bases). This chain's CDR3 is CASVFLRDQGETQYF. The CDR3 DNA reads as TGTGCCAGCGTTTTTCTCCGGGACCAGGGGGAGACCCAGTACTTC.